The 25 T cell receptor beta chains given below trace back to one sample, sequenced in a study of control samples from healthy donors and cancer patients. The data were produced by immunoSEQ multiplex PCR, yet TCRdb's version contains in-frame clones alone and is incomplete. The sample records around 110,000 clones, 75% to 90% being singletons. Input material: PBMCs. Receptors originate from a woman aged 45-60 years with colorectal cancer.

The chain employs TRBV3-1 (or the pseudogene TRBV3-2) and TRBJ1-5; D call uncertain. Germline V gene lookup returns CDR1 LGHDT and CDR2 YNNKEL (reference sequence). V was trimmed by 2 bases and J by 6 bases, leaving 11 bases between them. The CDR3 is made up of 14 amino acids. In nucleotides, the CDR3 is TGTGCCAGCAGCCAAAGTTCCGCCCCTCAGCCCCAGCATTTT. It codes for CASSQSSAPQPQHF.

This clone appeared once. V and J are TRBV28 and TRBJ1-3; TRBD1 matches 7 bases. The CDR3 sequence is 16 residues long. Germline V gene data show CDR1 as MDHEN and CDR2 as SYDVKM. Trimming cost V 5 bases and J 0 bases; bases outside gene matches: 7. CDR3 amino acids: CASSPPGTVSGNTIYF. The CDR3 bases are TGTGCCAGCAGTCCCCCCGGGACAGTCTCTGGAAACACCATATATTTT.

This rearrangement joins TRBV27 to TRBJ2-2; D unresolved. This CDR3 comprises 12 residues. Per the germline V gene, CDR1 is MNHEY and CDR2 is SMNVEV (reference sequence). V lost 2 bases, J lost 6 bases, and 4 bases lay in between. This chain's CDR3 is CASSLISGELFF. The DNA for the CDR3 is TGTGCCAGCAGTTTAATCTCCGGGGAGCTGTTTTTT.

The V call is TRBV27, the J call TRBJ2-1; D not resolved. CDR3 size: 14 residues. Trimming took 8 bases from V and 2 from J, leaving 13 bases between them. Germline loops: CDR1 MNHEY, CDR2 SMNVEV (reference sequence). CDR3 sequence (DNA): TGTGCCAGCTCTCAGACGGCGACCTACAATGAGCAGTTCTTC. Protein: CASSQTATYNEQFF.

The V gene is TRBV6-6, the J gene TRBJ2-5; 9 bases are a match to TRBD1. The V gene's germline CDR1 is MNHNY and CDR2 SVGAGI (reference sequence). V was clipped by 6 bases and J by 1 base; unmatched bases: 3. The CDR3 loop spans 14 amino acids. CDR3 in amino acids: CASSLTGGQETQYF. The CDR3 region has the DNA TGTGCCAGCAGCTTGACAGGGGGCCAAGAGACCCAGTACTTC.

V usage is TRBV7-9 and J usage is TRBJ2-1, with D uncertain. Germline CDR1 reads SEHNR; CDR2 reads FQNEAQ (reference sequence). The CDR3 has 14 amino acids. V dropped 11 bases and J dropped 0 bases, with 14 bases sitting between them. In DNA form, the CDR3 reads TGTGCCCTAACAAGGAAAAGCTCCTACAATGAGCAGTTCTTC. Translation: CALTRKSSYNEQFF.

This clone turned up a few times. The CDR3 loop is CASSRVGQGQDTQYF. DNA for the CDR3: TGTGCCAGCTCACGGGTCGGTCAAGGGCAAGATACGCAGTATTTT. The chain carries TRBV18 and TRBJ2-3; D is uncertain. V was cut by 4 bases and J by 5 bases, with 16 bases left in between. The CDR3 covers 15 residues. CDR1 is KGHSH, CDR2 LQKENI, per germline. Drawing the rest from reference TRBV18 and TRBJ2-3, the complete variable domain is NAGVMQNPRHLVRRRGQEARLRCSPMKGHSHVYWYRQLPEEGLKFMVYLQKENIIDESGMPKERFSAEFPKEGPSILRIQQVVRGDSAAYFCASSRVGQGQDTQYFGPGTRLTVL.

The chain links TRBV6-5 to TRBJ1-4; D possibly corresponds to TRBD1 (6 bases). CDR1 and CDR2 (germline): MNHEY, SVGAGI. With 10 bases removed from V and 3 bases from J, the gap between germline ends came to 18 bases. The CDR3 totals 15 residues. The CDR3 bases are TGTGCCACCAAAGGGGGATGGGGTCCTAATGAAAAACTGTTTTTT. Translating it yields CATKGGWGPNEKLFF.

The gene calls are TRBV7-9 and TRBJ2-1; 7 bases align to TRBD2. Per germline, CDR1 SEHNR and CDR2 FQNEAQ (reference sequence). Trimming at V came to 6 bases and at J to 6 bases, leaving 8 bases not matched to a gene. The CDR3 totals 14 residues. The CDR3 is CASRYLSGANEQFF. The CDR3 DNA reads TGTGCCAGCAGATACCTGAGCGGGGCCAATGAGCAGTTCTTC.

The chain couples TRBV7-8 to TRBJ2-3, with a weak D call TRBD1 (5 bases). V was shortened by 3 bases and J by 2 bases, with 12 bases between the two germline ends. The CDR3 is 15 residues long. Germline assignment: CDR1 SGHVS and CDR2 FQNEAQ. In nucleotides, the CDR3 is TGTGCCAGCAGCTTCGAGACAGCATCCACAGATACGCAGTATTTT. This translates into CASSFETASTDTQYF.

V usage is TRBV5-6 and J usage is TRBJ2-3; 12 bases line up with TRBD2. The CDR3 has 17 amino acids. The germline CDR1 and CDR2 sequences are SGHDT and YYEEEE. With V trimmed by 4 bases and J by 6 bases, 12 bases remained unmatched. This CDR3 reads CASSRQPLAGGPDTQYF. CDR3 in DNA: TGTGCCAGCAGCCGCCAGCCTCTAGCGGGAGGGCCGGATACGCAGTATTTT.

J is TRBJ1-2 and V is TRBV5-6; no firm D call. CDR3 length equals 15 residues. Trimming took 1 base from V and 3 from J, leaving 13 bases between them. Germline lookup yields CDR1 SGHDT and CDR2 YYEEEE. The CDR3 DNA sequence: TGTGCCAGCAGCTTGAGGTTGGGCGGCTACTATGGCTACACCTTC. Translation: CASSLRLGGYYGYTF.

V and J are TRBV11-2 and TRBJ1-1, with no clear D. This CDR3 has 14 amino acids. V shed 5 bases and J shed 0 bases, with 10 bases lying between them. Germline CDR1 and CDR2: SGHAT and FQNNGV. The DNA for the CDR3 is TGTGCCAGCAGCCCCTTGGGAGTGAACACTGAAGCTTTCTTT. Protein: CASSPLGVNTEAFF. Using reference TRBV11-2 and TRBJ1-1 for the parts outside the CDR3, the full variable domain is EAGVAQSPRYKIIEKRQSVAFWCNPISGHATLYWYQQILGQGPKLLIQFQNNGVVDDSQLPKDRFSAERLKGVDSTLKIQPAKLEDSAVYLCASSPLGVNTEAFFGQGTRLTVV.

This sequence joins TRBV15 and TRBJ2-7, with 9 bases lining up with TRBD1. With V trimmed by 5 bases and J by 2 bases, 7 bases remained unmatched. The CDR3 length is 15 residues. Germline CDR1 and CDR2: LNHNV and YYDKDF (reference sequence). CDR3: CATSRGQGDPYEQYF. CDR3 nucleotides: TGTGCCACCAGCCGGGGACAGGGTGACCCCTACGAGCAGTACTTC.

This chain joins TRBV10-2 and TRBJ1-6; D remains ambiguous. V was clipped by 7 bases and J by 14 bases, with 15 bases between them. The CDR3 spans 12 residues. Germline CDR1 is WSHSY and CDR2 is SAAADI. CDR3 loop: CASTQERAALHF. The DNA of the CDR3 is TGCGCCAGCACCCAAGAGAGGGCGGCCCTCCACTTT.

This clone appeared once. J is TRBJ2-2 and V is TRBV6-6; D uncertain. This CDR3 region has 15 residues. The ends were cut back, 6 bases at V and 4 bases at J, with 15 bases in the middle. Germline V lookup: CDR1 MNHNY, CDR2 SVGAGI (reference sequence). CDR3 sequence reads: CASSPNIVVTGELFF. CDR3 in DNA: TGTGCCAGCAGCCCCAATATCGTAGTCACCGGGGAGCTGTTTTTT.

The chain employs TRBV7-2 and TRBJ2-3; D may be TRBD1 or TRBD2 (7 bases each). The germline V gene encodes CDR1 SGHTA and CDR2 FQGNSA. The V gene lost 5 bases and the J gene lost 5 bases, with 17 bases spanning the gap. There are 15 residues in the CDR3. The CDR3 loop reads CASSRWGRGGDTQYF. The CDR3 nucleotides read TGTGCCAGCAGCCGGTGGGGCAGGGGGGGAGATACGCAGTATTTT.

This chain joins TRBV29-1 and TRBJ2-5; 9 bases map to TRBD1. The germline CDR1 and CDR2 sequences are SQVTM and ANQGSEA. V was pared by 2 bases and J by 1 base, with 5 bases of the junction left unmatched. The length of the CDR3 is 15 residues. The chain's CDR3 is CSVERDRVGQETQYF. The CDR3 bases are TGCAGCGTTGAAAGGGACAGGGTAGGCCAAGAGACCCAGTACTTC.

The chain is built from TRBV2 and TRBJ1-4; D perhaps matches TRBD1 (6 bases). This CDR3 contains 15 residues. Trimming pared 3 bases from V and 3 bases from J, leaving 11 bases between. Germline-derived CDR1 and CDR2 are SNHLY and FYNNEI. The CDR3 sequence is CASSDPGAANEKLFF. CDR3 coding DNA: TGTGCCAGCAGTGACCCGGGGGCGGCTAATGAAAAACTGTTTTTT.

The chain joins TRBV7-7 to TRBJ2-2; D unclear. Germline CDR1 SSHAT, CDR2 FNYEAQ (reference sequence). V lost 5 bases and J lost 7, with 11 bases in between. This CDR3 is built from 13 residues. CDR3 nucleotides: TGTGCCAGCAGCCTCGACCGGAACGGGGAGCTGTTTTTT. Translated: CASSLDRNGELFF.

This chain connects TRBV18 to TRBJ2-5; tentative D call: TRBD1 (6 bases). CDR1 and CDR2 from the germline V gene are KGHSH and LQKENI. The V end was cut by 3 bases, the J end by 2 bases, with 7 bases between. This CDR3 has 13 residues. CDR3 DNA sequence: TGTGCCAGCTCACCTGGACAGCAAGAGACCCAGTACTTC. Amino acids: CASSPGQQETQYF.

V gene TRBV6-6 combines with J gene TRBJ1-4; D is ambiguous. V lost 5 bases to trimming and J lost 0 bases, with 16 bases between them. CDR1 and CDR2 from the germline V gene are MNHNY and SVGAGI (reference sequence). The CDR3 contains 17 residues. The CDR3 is CASSPKGGWPTNEKLFF. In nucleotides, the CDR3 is TGTGCCAGCAGTCCTAAAGGCGGGTGGCCAACTAATGAAAAACTGTTTTTT.

This CDR3 reads CASRSWGAGYNEQFF. CDR3 coding DNA: TGTGCCAGCAGATCGTGGGGGGCAGGCTACAATGAGCAGTTCTTC. The genes are TRBV2 and TRBJ2-1; the D call may be TRBD1 or TRBD2 (6 bases each). This CDR3 comprises 15 residues. Trimming cost V 6 bases and J 3 bases, with 15 bases left between them. Germline loops: CDR1 SNHLY, CDR2 FYNNEI. Full variable domain (rest looked up from reference TRBV2 and TRBJ2-1): EPEVTQTPSHQVTQMGQEVILRCVPISNHLYFYWYRQILGQKVEFLVSFYNNEISEKSEIFDDQFSVERPDGSNFTLKIRSTKLEDSAMYFCASRSWGAGYNEQFFGPGTRLTVL.

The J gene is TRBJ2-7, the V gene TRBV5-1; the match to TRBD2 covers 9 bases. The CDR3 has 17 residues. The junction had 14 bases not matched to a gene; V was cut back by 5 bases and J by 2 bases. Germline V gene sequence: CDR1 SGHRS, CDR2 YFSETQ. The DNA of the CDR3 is TGCGCCAGCAGATCGAGAGCGGGAGGCACTTCAACCTACGAGCAGTACTTC. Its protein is CASRSRAGGTSTYEQYF.

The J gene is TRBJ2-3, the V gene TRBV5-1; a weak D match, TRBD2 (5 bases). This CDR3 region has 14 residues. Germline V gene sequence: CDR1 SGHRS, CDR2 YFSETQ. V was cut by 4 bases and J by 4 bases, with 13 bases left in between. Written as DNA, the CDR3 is TGCGCCAGCAGCGGGAGAAGAGGTTCAGATACGCAGTATTTT. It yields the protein CASSGRRGSDTQYF.